The clone carrying this TCR beta chain was seen at least ten times. What it binds is unknown. The data derive from a study of T-cell reconstitution after alpha-beta-depleted transplantation in children. Findings and limits, study-wide: Diversity of TCRbeta at day 60 was high in some patients, arising from surviving recipient T cells and thymic progenitors. After one year, T-cell counts and TCRbeta diversity mostly came from new T cells.

CDR1 and CDR2 from the germline V gene are MNHEY and SVGEGT. The V and J ends lost 6 bases and 2 bases, in that order; junction bases with no gene match: 3. This CDR3 is built from 14 residues. The TCRbeta library incorporated unique molecular identifiers. TCRdb ran MiXCR on the PCR reads and lists one entry per CDR3 protein. The data contain nearly 250,000 distinct CDR3 sequences, under 9.5% of them singletons. The material was PBMCs, mostly from graft donor cells, obtained 180 days after TCRalphabeta/CD19-depleted stem cell transplant. This TCR came from a male patient between 5 and 17 years old who had a stem cell transplant for acute lymphoblastic leukemia, so the T cells may come from the graft donor. The chain has TRBV6-2 or TRBV6-3 and TRBJ2-2; TRBD1 matches 7 bases. The CDR3 DNA follows: TGTGCCAGCAGGACAGGGCATAACACCGGGGAGCTGTTTTTT. Its protein product is CASRTGHNTGELFF.